The clone carrying this T cell receptor (beta chain) has more than one count but fewer than ten. What it binds is unknown. The data belong to a study of response to subunit inactivated influenza vaccine. General study findings and limits: Every seasonal influenza vaccination brings in few new T cells, the authors suggested.

TCRdb reprocessed the RT-PCR reads with MiXCR, giving one entry per CDR3 protein. This sample has under 550,000 distinct CDR3 sequences, with around 7.7% found just once. The V and J ends lost 3 bases and 6 bases respectively, with 14 bases between them. Germline V gene sequence: CDR1 MDHEN, CDR2 SYDVKM. CDR3 length: 15 residues. This TCR was recovered from a man between 50 and 75 years old who received an inactivated influenza vaccine. The chain uses TRBV28 and TRBJ2-2; the D is unclear. Sample: PBMCs from blood, taken roughly 24 months after vaccination. The DNA of the CDR3 is TGTGCCAGCAGTTTTCCCCGGAACGGCGCCGGGGAGCTGTTTTTT. It codes for CASSFPRNGAGELFF.